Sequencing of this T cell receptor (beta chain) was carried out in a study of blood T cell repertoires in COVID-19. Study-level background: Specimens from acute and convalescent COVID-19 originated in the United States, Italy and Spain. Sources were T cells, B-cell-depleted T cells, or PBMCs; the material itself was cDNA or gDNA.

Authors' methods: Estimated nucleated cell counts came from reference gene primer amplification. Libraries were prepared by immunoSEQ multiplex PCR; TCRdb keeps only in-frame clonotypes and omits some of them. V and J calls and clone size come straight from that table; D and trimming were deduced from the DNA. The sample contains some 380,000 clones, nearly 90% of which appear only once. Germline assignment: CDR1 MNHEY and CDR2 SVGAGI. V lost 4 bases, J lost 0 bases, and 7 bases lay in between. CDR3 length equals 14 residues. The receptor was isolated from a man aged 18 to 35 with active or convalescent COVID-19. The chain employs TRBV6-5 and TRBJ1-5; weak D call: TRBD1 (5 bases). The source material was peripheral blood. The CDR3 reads CASSLTDSNQPQHF. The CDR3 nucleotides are TGTGCCAGCAGTTTGACAGATAGCAATCAGCCCCAGCATTTT.